The entry below gives a single T cell receptor (beta chain) sequence along with its context. As yet, its antigen is unknown. With 60 Vbeta and 13 Jbeta primers, the PCR was carried out. Measured with immunoSEQ multiplex PCR; TCRdb has only the in-frame clones, and not every one. This table has some 240,000 clones, 80% to 95% appearing once. The data originate from a study of cytomegalovirus exposure and HLA in healthy donors. CDR1 SGHNT and CDR2 YYREEE come from the germline V gene (reference sequence). With V trimmed by 3 bases and J by 6 bases, 6 bases remained unmatched. CDR3 length: 15 residues. Study outcomes and limitations: Earlier findings revealed that most TCR beta V segments proved productive either about 87% or about 30% of the time. Analysis was performed later, and it showed HLA-associated TCR beta chains to be more clonally expanded than equally common others. Researchers counted 164 TCR beta chains as cytomegalovirus-associated.

The chain carries TRBV5-4 and TRBJ1-4; 9 bases fit TRBD1. The clonotype was recovered from a girl aged 2-15 years in good health and CMV-seronegative. Input material: PBMCs. The CDR3 loop is CASSSIDRGDEKLFF. In DNA, the CDR3 is TGTGCCAGCAGCTCCATCGACAGGGGGGATGAAAAACTGTTTTTT.